The 8 T cell receptor beta chains below come from one sample, sequenced in a study of blood T cell repertoires in COVID-19 (dated by TCRdb to the early 2020s). Library preparation employed the immunoSEQ multiplex PCR assay. As stored in TCRdb, this immuneACCESS dataset retains in-frame rearrangements with V and J assigned. A fraction of the clones does not appear; measured against another copy, unresolved V genes explain less than half of the discrepancy, and the remainder lacks a known reason. The sample table shows about 270,000 clones, and approximately 88% are seen once. The ten largest clones capture 0.95% to 1.5% of the sample. Material: PBMCs or T cells enriched from blood (not recorded which). The receptors originated from a middle-aged woman with acute COVID-19.

CDR3 protein: CASSPMDRGLNTEAFF. DNA for the CDR3: TGTGCCAGCTCACCAATGGACAGGGGATTGAACACTGAAGCTTTCTTT. This rearrangement joins TRBV18 to TRBJ1-1; 9 bases map to TRBD1. The V and J ends lost 2 bases and 0 bases, in that order; junction bases with no gene match: 4. Germline lookup yields CDR1 KGHSH and CDR2 LQKENI. This CDR3 is built from 16 residues. Based on the CDR3 plus reference TRBV18 and TRBJ1-1, the full variable domain is NAGVMQNPRHLVRRRGQEARLRCSPMKGHSHVYWYRQLPEEGLKFMVYLQKENIIDESGMPKERFSAEFPKEGPSILRIQQVVRGDSAAYFCASSPMDRGLNTEAFFGQGTRLTVV.

The V gene is TRBV3-1 (or the pseudogene TRBV3-2), the J gene TRBJ2-1; tentative D call: TRBD2 (6 bases). Germline V CDR1 and CDR2: LGHDT, YNNKEL (reference sequence). This CDR3 comprises 15 residues. The V and J ends lost 0 bases and 7 bases respectively, with 13 bases between them. This chain's CDR3 is CASSQDATSVNEQFF. The DNA for the CDR3 is TGTGCCAGCAGCCAAGATGCGACTAGTGTAAATGAGCAGTTCTTC.

This clone was detected only once. The chain employs TRBV19 and TRBJ1-1; no reliable D call. The V and J ends lost 3 bases and 8 bases respectively, with 16 bases between them. CDR1 is LNHDA, CDR2 SQIVND, per germline (reference sequence). This CDR3 contains 14 residues. CDR3 region: CASSMGRPEREAFF. For the CDR3, the DNA is TGTGCCAGTAGTATGGGCCGGCCAGAAAGAGAAGCTTTCTTT.

The chain uses TRBV6-1 and TRBJ2-1; TRBD1 is a possible D gene (5 bases). The CDR3 length is 13 residues. The germline gives CDR1 MNHNS, CDR2 SASEGT. V was cut by 2 bases and J by 15 bases, with 17 bases left in between. As DNA, the CDR3 is TGTGCCAGCAGTGAATTCAGGGCCCAGAAGGTGTTCTTC. As protein: CASSEFRAQKVFF.

This chain uses TRBV7-9 with TRBJ2-2; D perhaps matches TRBD2 (5 bases). Trimming cost V 5 bases and J 6 bases, with 13 bases left between them. CDR3 length: 14 residues. In germline, CDR1 is SEHNR, CDR2 FQNEAQ (reference sequence). This chain's CDR3 is CASSGPAAAGELFF. In DNA form, the CDR3 reads TGTGCCAGCAGCGGACCAGCAGCGGCCGGGGAGCTGTTTTTT.

This sequence joins TRBV29-1 and TRBJ1-4; D ambiguous. V dropped 1 base and J dropped 2 bases, with 8 bases sitting between them. The CDR3 loop spans 14 amino acids. Germline CDR1 is SQVTM and CDR2 is ANQGSEA. The CDR3 DNA sequence: TGCAGCGTTGAAGTTGCACAGACTAATGAAAAACTGTTTTTT. Translating gives CSVEVAQTNEKLFF.

The rearrangement uses TRBV28 and TRBJ1-1; 7 bases map to TRBD1. This CDR3 contains 13 residues. Trimming took 4 bases from V and 7 from J; bases not matched to a gene: 6. Germline CDR1 and CDR2: MDHEN and SYDVKM. For the CDR3, the DNA is TGTGCCAGCAGTTCTGGACAGGACTATGAAGCTTTCTTT. Translating gives CASSSGQDYEAFF. Looking up the rest from reference TRBV28 and TRBJ1-1 gives the full variable domain: DVKVTQSSRYLVKRTGEKVFLECVQDMDHENMFWYRQDPGLGLRLIYFSYDVKMKEKGDIPEGYSVSREKKERFSLILESASTNQTSMYLCASSSGQDYEAFFGQGTRLTVV.

The chain carries TRBV7-8 and TRBJ1-5; D is uncertain. Germline V CDR1 and CDR2: SGHVS, FQNEAQ. V lost 2 bases and J lost 0, with 8 bases in between. The CDR3 is made up of 15 amino acids. This CDR3 reads CASSLTEYSNQPQHF. Here the CDR3 DNA reads TGTGCCAGCAGCTTAACAGAGTATAGCAATCAGCCCCAGCATTTT.